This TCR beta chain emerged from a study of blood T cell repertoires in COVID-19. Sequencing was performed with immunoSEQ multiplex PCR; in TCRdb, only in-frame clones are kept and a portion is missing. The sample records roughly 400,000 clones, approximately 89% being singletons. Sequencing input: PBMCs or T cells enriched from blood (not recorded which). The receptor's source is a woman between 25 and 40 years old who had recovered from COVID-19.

The CDR3 nucleotides are TGCGCCAGCAGCCAAGATCACGGGAACTTCTATGGCTACACCTTC. This sequence encodes CASSQDHGNFYGYTF. The chain recombines TRBV4-1 with TRBJ1-2; unclear D gene. The germline V gene encodes CDR1 MGHRA and CDR2 YSYEKL. Trimming removed 0 bases from V and 4 bases from J, with 12 bases in between. The length of the CDR3 is 15 residues.